The 14 T cell receptor beta chains given below trace back to one sample, sequenced in a study of cytomegalovirus exposure and HLA in healthy donors. PCR amplification relied on 60 Vbeta primers (plus 13 Jbeta primers). The repertoire was sequenced with immunoSEQ multiplex PCR; TCRdb's copy has only in-frame clones and lacks some. The profile shows some 150,000 clones, around 84% of them singletons. Sequencing was performed on PBMCs. These receptors all come from a man in his forties in good health and CMV-seropositive.

The rearrangement joins TRBV6-5 to TRBJ2-1; TRBD2 agrees at 10 bases. CDR3 size: 15 residues. From germline, CDR1 is MNHEY and CDR2 SVGAGI. The junction had 2 bases not matched to a gene; V was cut back by 3 bases and J by 3 bases. The DNA for the CDR3 is TGTGCCAGCAGTTATGGACTAGCGGTCTACAATGAGCAGTTCTTC. Protein product: CASSYGLAVYNEQFF.

This clone was recorded only once. J is TRBJ1-2 and V is TRBV19; TRBD1 is a possible D gene (6 bases). This CDR3 has 19 amino acids. Trimming removed 9 bases from V and 4 bases from J, with 33 bases in between. The V gene's germline CDR1 is LNHDA and CDR2 SQIVND (reference sequence). The CDR3 DNA follows: TGTGCCAGCTCTCTCCGCCCGTGGGCAGGGGTCGCTTCGGGCTATGGCTACACCTTC. Its translation: CASSLRPWAGVASGYGYTF.

This clone was seen a handful of times. The chain has TRBV7-8 and TRBJ1-3; tentative D call: TRBD1 (5 bases). V lost 3 bases to trimming and J lost 8 bases, with 20 bases between them. CDR3 length equals 16 residues. Per germline, CDR1 SGHVS and CDR2 FQNEAQ. The CDR3 nucleotides read TGTGCCAGCAGCTTTAGTGAGGGGCGGGGATCTCACACCATATATTTT. Translation: CASSFSEGRGSHTIYF.

This sequence joins TRBV7-3 and TRBJ2-7, with D possibly TRBD2 on 5 matching bases. Germline V CDR1 and CDR2: SGHTA, FQGTGA. This CDR3 comprises 13 residues. Trimming left V 6 bases short and J 6 bases short, with 15 bases between. The CDR3 protein is CASRLASSSEQYF. The CDR3 nucleotides read TGTGCCAGCAGGCTAGCCTCTTCGTCCGAGCAGTACTTC.

This chain connects TRBV29-1 to TRBJ2-7; 7 nucleotides align to TRBD1. Germline loops: CDR1 SQVTM, CDR2 ANQGSEA. The CDR3 extends over 14 amino acids. After removal of 7 bases from V and 7 bases from J, the junction contained 16 bases not matched to a gene. CDR3 in amino acids: CSARGPPTTGEQYF. DNA of the CDR3: TGCAGCGCTAGGGGGCCGCCAACGACTGGAGAGCAGTACTTC.

The chain uses TRBV10-3 and TRBJ2-6; TRBD1 might be the D (5 bases). The CDR3 length is 17 residues. V was pared by 3 bases and J by 1 base, with 13 bases between. CDR1 ENHRY and CDR2 SYGVKD come from the germline V gene. CDR3 sequence reads: CAISDGDRGSGANVLTF. CDR3 bases: TGTGCCATCAGTGATGGGGATAGGGGATCTGGGGCCAACGTCCTGACTTTC.

The chain has TRBV9 and TRBJ2-5; D is possibly TRBD2 (6 bases). The CDR3 covers 14 residues. Trimming stripped 0 bases from V and 5 bases from J, with 11 bases between. Germline values: CDR1 SGDLS, CDR2 YYNGEE. This CDR3 is CASSVGGTGETQYF. The CDR3 coding sequence is TGTGCCAGCAGCGTAGGTGGGACTGGTGAGACCCAGTACTTC.

The rearrangement links TRBV18 to TRBJ2-1; D perhaps matches TRBD1 (7 bases). The CDR3 extends over 16 amino acids. V was pared by 2 bases and J by 5 bases, with 16 bases between. Germline V gene sequence: CDR1 KGHSH, CDR2 LQKENI. The CDR3 loop reads CASSPNAGQRNNEQFF. CDR3 coding DNA: TGTGCCAGCTCACCAAACGCGGGACAGAGAAACAATGAGCAGTTCTTC.

V usage is TRBV5-1 and J usage is TRBJ2-7, with 10 positions matching TRBD2. Germline loops: CDR1 SGHRS, CDR2 YFSETQ. This CDR3 is 16 amino acids long. V lost 0 bases to trimming and J lost 3 bases; unmatched junction nucleotides: 6. Written as DNA, the CDR3 is TGCGCCAGCAGCTTGGCCCGCACTAGCGGGAACTACGAGCAGTACTTC. It codes for CASSLARTSGNYEQYF. The whole variable domain, filled in from reference TRBV5-1 and TRBJ2-7, reads KAGVTQTPRYLIKTRGQQVTLSCSPISGHRSVSWYQQTPGQGLQFLFEYFSETQRNKGNFPGRFSGRQFSNSRSEMNVSTLELGDSALYLCASSLARTSGNYEQYFGPGTRLTVT.

V and J are TRBV5-1 and TRBJ2-5; D gene ambiguous. CDR3 length: 13 amino acids. Germline V CDR1 and CDR2: SGHRS, YFSETQ. V was cut by 3 bases and J by 1 base, with 7 bases left in between. The chain's CDR3 is CASSSQIQETQYF. DNA for the CDR3: TGCGCCAGCAGCTCGCAGATCCAAGAGACCCAGTACTTC.

The rearrangement links TRBV18 to TRBJ1-4, with D possibly TRBD1 on 5 matching bases. The V and J ends lost 6 bases and 4 bases respectively, with 9 bases between them. Germline values: CDR1 KGHSH, CDR2 LQKENI. CDR3 length: 13 residues. The CDR3: CASSGGLNEKLFF. As DNA, the CDR3 is TGTGCCAGCTCCGGGGGACTTAATGAAAAACTGTTTTTT.

The chain employs TRBV5-6 and TRBJ2-7, with 8 bases lining up with TRBD1. In germline, CDR1 is SGHDT, CDR2 YYEEEE. Trimming at V came to 3 bases and at J to 3 bases, leaving 17 bases not matched to a gene. The CDR3 totals 18 residues. This CDR3 is CASSWGTPGQVLRYEQYF. For the CDR3, the DNA is TGTGCCAGCAGCTGGGGGACTCCGGGACAGGTTCTCCGCTACGAGCAGTACTTC.

The chain joins TRBV19 to TRBJ1-5; 7 bases align to TRBD1. Germline V gene sequence: CDR1 LNHDA, CDR2 SQIVND (reference sequence). The length of the CDR3 is 15 residues. Germline trimming cut 6 bases from V and 0 bases from J; bases unmatched to any gene: 5. CDR3 region: CASSPQGNSNQPQHF. CDR3 sequence (DNA): TGTGCCAGTAGCCCACAGGGGAATAGCAATCAGCCCCAGCATTTT.

This clone was observed a single time. CDR3 nucleotide sequence: TGTGCCAGCAGTTTATCGATTCGGACTAGCTCCAGCGGGCGCTCCTACAATGAGCAGTTCTTC. Translated, it gives CASSLSIRTSSSGRSYNEQFF. The gene calls are TRBV27 and TRBJ2-1, with 8 bases lining up with TRBD2. The CDR3 has 21 residues. CDR1 and CDR2 from the germline V gene are MNHEY and SMNVEV (reference sequence). The junction had 16 bases not matched to a gene; V was cut back by 0 bases and J by 0 bases.